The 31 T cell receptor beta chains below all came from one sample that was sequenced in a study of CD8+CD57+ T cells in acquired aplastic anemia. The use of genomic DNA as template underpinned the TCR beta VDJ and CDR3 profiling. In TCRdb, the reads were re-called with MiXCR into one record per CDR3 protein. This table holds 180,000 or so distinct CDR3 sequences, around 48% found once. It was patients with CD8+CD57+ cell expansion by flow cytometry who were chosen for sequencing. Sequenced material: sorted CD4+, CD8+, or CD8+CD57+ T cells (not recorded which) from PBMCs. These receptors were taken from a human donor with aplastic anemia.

The CDR3 DNA follows: TGCAGTGCTGGGGACAGGCGAGGGAACACTGAAGCTTTCTTT. This translates into CSAGDRRGNTEAFF. The genes are TRBV20-1 and TRBJ1-1; 8 bases map to TRBD1. The CDR3 spans 14 residues. Trimming removed 5 bases from V and 1 base from J; junction bases left unmatched: 6. Germline V lookup: CDR1 DFQATT, CDR2 SNEGSKA (reference sequence).

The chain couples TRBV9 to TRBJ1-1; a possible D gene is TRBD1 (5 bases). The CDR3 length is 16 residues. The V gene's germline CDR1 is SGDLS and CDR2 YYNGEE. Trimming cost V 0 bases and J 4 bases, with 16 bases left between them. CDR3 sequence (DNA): TGTGCCAGCAGCGTAGAGGGAGGGTGGGACGGCACTGAAGCTTTCTTT. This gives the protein CASSVEGGWDGTEAFF.

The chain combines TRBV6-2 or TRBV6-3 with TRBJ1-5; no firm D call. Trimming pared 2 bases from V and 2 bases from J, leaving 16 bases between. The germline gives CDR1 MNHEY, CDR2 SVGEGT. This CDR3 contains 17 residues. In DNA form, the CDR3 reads TGTGCCAGCAGTTACGAAGGGCAGGTCGGTGGCAATCAGCCCCAGCATTTT. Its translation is CASSYEGQVGGNQPQHF.

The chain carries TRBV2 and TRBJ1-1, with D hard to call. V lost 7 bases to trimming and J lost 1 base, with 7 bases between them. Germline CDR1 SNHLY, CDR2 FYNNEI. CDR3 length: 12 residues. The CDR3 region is CASTNPNTEAFF. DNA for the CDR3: TGTGCCAGCACGAATCCGAACACTGAAGCTTTCTTT.

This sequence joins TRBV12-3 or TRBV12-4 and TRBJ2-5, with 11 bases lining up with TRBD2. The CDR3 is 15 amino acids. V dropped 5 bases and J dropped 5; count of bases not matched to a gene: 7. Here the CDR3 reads CASSLSGGALETQYF. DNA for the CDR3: TGTGCCAGCAGTCTTAGCGGGGGGGCATTGGAGACCCAGTACTTC.

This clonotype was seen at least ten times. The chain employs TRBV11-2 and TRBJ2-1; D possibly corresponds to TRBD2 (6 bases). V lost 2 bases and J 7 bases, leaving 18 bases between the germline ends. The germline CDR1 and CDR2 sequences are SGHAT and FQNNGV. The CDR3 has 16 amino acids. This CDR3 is CASSLIRSGRGNEQFF. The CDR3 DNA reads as TGTGCCAGCAGCTTAATCCGGAGCGGGCGAGGTAATGAGCAGTTCTTC.

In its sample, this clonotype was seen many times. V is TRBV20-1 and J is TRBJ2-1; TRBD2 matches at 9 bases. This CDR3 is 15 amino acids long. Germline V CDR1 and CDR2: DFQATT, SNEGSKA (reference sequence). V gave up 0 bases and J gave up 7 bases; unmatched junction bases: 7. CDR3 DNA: TGCAGTGCTAGAGATCTCATAGCGGGGGAAAATGAGCAGTTCTTC. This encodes CSARDLIAGENEQFF.

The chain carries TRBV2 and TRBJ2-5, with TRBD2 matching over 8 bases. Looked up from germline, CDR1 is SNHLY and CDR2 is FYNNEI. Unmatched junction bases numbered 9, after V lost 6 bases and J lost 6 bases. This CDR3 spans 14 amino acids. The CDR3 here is CASSLRGGRKTQYF. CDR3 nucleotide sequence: TGTGCCAGCAGCCTTCGGGGGGGGCGGAAGACCCAGTACTTC.

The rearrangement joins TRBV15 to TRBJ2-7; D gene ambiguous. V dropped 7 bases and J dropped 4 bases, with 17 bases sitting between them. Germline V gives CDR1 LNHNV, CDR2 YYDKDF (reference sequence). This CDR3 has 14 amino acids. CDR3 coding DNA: TGTGCCACCAAGAGTACATGGTTCCCGTACGAGCAGTACTTC. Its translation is CATKSTWFPYEQYF.

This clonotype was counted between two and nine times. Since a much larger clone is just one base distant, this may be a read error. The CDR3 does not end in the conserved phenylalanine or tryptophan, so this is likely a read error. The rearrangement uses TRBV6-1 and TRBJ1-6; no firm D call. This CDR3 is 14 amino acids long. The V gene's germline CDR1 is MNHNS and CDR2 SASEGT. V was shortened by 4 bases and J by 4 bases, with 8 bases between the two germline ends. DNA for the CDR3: TGTGCCAGCAGTGTTACGGGATATAATTCACCCCTCCACCTT. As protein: CASSVTGYNSPLHL.

CDR3 sequence (DNA): TGCGCCAGCGGACTAGCGGGGGTGAACACCGGGGAGCTGTTTTTT. Its protein is CASGLAGVNTGELFF. V and J are TRBV5-1 and TRBJ2-2; TRBD2 matches 13 bases. Germline values: CDR1 SGHRS, CDR2 YFSETQ. The CDR3 is 15 amino acids. V lost 7 bases, J lost 1 base, and 1 base stayed unmatched.

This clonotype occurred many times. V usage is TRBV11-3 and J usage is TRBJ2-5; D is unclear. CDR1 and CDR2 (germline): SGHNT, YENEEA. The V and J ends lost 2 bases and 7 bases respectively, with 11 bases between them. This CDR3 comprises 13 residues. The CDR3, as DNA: TGTGCCAGCAGCTTAAATGGATTGGCGACCCAGTACTTC. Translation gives CASSLNGLATQYF.

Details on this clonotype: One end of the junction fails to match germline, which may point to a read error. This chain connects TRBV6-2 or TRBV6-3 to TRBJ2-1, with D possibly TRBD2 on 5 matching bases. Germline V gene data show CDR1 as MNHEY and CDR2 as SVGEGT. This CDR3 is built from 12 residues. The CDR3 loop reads CAAGLSYNEQLF. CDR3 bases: TGTGCCGCGGGCCTCTCCTACAATGAGCAGCTCTTC.

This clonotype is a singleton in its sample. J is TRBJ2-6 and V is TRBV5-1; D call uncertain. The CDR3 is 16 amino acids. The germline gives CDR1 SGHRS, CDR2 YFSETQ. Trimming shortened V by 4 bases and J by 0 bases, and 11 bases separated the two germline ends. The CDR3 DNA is TGCGCCAGCAGCCCCTATCTAACCTCTGGGGCCAACGTCCTGACTTTC. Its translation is CASSPYLTSGANVLTF.

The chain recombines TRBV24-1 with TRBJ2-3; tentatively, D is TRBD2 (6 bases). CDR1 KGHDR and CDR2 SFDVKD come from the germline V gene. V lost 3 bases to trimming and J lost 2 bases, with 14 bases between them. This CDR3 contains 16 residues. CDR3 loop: CATSDLPGLNTDTQYF. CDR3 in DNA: TGTGCCACCAGTGATCTGCCGGGACTCAACACAGATACGCAGTATTTT.

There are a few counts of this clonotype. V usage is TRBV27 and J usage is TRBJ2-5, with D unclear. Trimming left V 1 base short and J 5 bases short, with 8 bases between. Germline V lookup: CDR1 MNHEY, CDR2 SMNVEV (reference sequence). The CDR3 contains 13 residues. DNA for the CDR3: TGTGCCAGCAGTTTATACGGACGGGAGACCCAGTACTTC. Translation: CASSLYGRETQYF.

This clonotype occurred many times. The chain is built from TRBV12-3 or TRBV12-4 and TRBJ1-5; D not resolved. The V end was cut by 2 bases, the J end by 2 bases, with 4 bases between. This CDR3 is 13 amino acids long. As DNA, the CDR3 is TGTGCCAGCAGTTTAAACCGCAATCAGCCCCAGCATTTT. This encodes CASSLNRNQPQHF.

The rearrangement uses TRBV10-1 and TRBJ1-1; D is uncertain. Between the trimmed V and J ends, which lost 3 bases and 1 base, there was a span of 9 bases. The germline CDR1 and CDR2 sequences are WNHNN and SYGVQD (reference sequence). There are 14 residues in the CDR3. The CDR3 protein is CASSDGPQNTEAFF. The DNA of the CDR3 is TGCGCCAGCAGTGATGGTCCGCAGAACACTGAAGCTTTCTTT.

The CDR3 region is CASNPGERGPQHF. As DNA, the CDR3 is TGTGCCAGCAACCCAGGGGAGAGGGGGCCCCAGCATTTT. This chain joins TRBV2 and TRBJ1-5; possible D gene TRBD1, 6 bases. V lost 7 bases and J 9 bases, leaving 16 bases between the germline ends. CDR3 length: 13 residues. Germline V lookup: CDR1 SNHLY, CDR2 FYNNEI.

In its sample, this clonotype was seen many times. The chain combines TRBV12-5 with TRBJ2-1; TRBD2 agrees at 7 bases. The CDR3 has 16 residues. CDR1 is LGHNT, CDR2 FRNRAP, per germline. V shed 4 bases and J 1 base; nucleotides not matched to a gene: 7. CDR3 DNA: TGTGCTAGTGGTTGGGAGGGAACGGGATCCTACAATGAGCAGTTCTTC. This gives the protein CASGWEGTGSYNEQFF.

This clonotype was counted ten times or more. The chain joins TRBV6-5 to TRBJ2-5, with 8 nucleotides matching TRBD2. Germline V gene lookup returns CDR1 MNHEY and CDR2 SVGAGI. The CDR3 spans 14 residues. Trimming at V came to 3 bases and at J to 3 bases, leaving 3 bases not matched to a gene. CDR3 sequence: CASSYGSGEETQYF. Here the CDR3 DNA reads TGTGCCAGCAGTTATGGTAGCGGGGAAGAGACCCAGTACTTC.

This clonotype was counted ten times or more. CDR3 region: CSARDREGRSYGYTF. In DNA, the CDR3 is TGCAGCGCTCGGGACAGGGAAGGTCGAAGCTATGGCTACACCTTC. The V and J genes are TRBV29-1 and TRBJ1-2; TRBD1 agrees at 9 bases. V dropped 7 bases and J dropped 4; count of bases not matched to a gene: 13. Germline CDR1 and CDR2: SQVTM and ANQGSEA. This CDR3 has 15 residues.

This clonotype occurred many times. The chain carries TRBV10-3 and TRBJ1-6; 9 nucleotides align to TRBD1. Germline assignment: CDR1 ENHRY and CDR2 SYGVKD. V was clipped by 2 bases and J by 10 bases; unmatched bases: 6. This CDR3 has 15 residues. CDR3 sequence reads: CAISEGGDRASPLHF. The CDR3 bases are TGTGCCATCAGTGAGGGGGGGGACAGGGCATCACCCCTCCACTTT.

CDR3 in DNA: TGTGCCACCAGCAGAGATGGAATCGGCAATCAGCCCCAGCATTTT. Translation gives CATSRDGIGNQPQHF. The rearrangement joins TRBV15 to TRBJ1-5; D gene ambiguous. The germline CDR1 and CDR2 sequences are LNHNV and YYDKDF (reference sequence). With 0 bases removed from V and 2 bases from J, the gap between germline ends came to 8 bases. The CDR3 runs to 15 residues. The full variable domain, rest sourced from reference TRBV15 and TRBJ1-5, is DAMVIQNPRYQVTQFGKPVTLSCSQTLNHNVMYWYQQKSSQAPKLLFHYYDKDFNNEADTPDNFQSRRPNTSFCFLDIRSPGLGDTAMYLCATSRDGIGNQPQHFGDGTRLSIL.

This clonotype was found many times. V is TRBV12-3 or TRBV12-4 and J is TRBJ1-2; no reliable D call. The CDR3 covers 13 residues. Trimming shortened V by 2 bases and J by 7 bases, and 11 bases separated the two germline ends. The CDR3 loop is CASSLFVGSGYTF. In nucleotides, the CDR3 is TGTGCCAGCAGTTTATTCGTGGGGTCTGGCTACACCTTC.

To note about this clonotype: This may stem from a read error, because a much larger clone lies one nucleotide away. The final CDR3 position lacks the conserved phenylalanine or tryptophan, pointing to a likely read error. CDR3 sequence reads: CASSRGLAGGHEQFS. The CDR3 nucleotides read TGTGCCAGCAGCCGAGGACTAGCGGGGGGGCATGAGCAGTTCTCC. The genes are TRBV11-2 and TRBJ2-1; 15 bases fit TRBD2. V lost 5 bases to trimming and J lost 8 bases; unmatched junction nucleotides: 4. The CDR3 has 15 amino acids. Germline loops: CDR1 SGHAT, CDR2 FQNNGV.

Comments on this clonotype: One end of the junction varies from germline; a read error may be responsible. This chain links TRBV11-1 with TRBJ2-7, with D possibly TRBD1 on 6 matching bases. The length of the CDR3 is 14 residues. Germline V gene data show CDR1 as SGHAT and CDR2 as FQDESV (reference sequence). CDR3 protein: CASSTQGSSYEQYF. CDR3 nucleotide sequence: TGCGCCAGCAGCACCCAGGGGAGCTCCTACGAGCAGTACTTC. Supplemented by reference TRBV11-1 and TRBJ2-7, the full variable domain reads EAEVAQSPRYKITEKSQAVAFWCDPISGHATLYWYRQILGQGPELLVQFQDESVVDDSQLPKDRFSAERLKGVDSTLKIQPAELGDSAMYLCASSTQGSSYEQYFGPGTRLTVT.

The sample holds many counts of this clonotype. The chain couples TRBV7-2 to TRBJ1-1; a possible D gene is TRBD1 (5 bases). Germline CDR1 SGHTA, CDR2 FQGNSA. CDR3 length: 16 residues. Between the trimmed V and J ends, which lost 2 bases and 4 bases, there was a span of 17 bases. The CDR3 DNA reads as TGTGCCAGCAGCTTATCGGGTTCGAGGGGACGCACTGAAGCTTTCTTT. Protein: CASSLSGSRGRTEAFF.

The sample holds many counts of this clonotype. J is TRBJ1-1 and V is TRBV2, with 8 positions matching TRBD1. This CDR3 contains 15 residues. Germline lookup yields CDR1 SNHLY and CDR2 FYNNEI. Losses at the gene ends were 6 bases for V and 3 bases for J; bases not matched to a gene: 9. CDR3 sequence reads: CASRPDRAKHTEAFF. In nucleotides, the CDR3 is TGTGCCAGCAGGCCGGACAGGGCCAAGCACACTGAAGCTTTCTTT.

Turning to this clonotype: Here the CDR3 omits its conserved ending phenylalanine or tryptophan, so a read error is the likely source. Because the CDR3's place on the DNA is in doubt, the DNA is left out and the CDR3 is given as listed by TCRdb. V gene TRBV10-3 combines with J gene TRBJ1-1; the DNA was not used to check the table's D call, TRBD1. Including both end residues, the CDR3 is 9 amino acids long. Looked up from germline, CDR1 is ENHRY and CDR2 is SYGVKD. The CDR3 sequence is CASLPGTGV.

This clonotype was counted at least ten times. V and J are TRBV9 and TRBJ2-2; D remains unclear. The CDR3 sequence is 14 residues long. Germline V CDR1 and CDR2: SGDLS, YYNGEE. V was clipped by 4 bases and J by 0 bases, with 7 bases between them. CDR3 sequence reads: CASSTNTNTGELFF. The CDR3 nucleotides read TGTGCCAGCAGCACCAATACGAACACCGGGGAGCTGTTTTTT.